The source of this T cell receptor beta chain is a study of cytomegalovirus exposure and HLA in healthy donors. Study results and limitations: According to reports, the classifier identified cytomegalovirus status with high specificity and sensitivity. Several of the most significant clusters appeared linked to common viral pathogens, based on a later analysis. Later analysis indicated greater clonal expansion among HLA-associated TCR beta chains than among equally common other chains.

V lost 3 bases, J lost 2 bases, and 23 bases lay in between. Germline V CDR1 and CDR2: SNHLY, FYNNEI. The CDR3 is 18 residues long. Primers: 60 Vbeta forward and 13 Jbeta reverse. Repertoires were generated with immunoSEQ multiplex PCR, while TCRdb's copy carries only in-frame clones and drops some. The sample holds more than 100,000 clones; 80% are singletons and the top ten take 1%. Concerning this clone itself: Its cognate antigen is unknown.

This sequence joins TRBV2 and TRBJ2-7, with D hard to call. The sample comprised PBMCs. This receptor was identified in a man between 35 and 55 years old in good health and CMV-seronegative. The CDR3 DNA sequence: TGTGCCAGCAGTGAGGGCTTACCGGCAGGCCGATTTACCTACGAGCAGTACTTC. Residues: CASSEGLPAGRFTYEQYF.